Sequencing of this T cell receptor beta chain was carried out in a study of persistence of HIV-infected CD4 T cells. The libraries were made with immunoSEQ version 4 in survey mode. Some clones are missing from TCRdb's copy, which holds only in-frame ones; the method was immunoSEQ multiplex PCR. This table holds about 36,000 clones, approximately 81% found once. Study-wide points: Degenerate expanded CDR3beta sequences were enriched among CMV- and Gag-responding cells.

Germline V CDR1 and CDR2: SGHDN, FVKESK. Trimming shortened V by 0 bases and J by 10 bases, and 7 bases separated the two germline ends. The CDR3 runs to 12 residues. The stimulus was an HIV-1 Gag 15-mer peptide pool, 1 ug/peptide/mL. CD40L-negative CD69-negative CD45RO-high memory CD4+ T cells were sorted as populations depleted of antigen-responding cells. Stimulated PBMCs had first been depleted of CD8+ T cells. Of note for this clone: As yet, its antigen is unknown.

Sequencing used cultured CD4+ T cells from PBMCs, obtained from a patient who received antiretroviral therapy. This receptor was obtained from an adult with HIV. The donor label of this sample is uncertain. The V and J genes are TRBV14 and TRBJ2-1; D ambiguous. CDR3 in amino acids: CASSQDHVEQFF. The CDR3 region has the DNA TGTGCCAGCAGCCAAGATCACGTGGAGCAGTTCTTC. The full variable domain, with the rest looked up from reference TRBV14 and TRBJ2-1, is EAGVTQFPSHSVIEKGQTVTLRCDPISGHDNLYWYRRVMGKEIKFLLHFVKESKQDESGMPNNRFLAERTGGTYSTLKVQPAELEDSGVYFCASSQDHVEQFFGPGTRLTVL.